Listed below are T cell receptor beta chains from one sample, sequenced in a study of T cell responses to AZD1222 COVID-19 vaccine. Clones were sequenced by immunoSEQ multiplex PCR, and TCRdb holds only the in-frame ones, with some missing. The profile shows tens of thousands of clones, under 95% of them singletons. This sample comprised peripheral blood, obtained on day 0 of AZD1222 vaccination. These receptor sequences come from an adult in good health. Each CDR3 is given with its conserved first and last residue.

len: 14
v_gene: TRBV18
CDR3aa: CASSPPERADTQYF

len: 13
v_gene: TRBV30
CDR3aa: CAWSGTGNTEAFF

len: 13
v_gene: TRBV30
CDR3aa: CAWAGGAEQPQHF

len: 13
v_gene: TRBV6-5
CDR3aa: CASIPEWGTEAFF

len: 20
v_gene: TRBV30
CDR3aa: CAWKVLRWTGARMGPSEAFF

len: 15
v_gene: TRBV18
CDR3aa: CASSPTTSSYNEQFF

len: 14
v_gene: TRBV7-9
CDR3aa: CASSSGTGGDTQYF

len: 14
v_gene: TRBV19
CDR3aa: CASSMAGATGELFF

len: 15
v_gene: TRBV4-1
CDR3aa: CASSPGPGTSYEQYF

len: 16
v_gene: TRBV9
CDR3aa: CASSVDLAGGTDTQYF

len: 19
v_gene: TRBV11-3
CDR3aa: CASSLDQGVDRGQRETQYF

len: 14
v_gene: TRBV11-2
CDR3aa: CASSPRGDGTEAFF

len: 14
v_gene: TRBV5-1
CDR3aa: CASSLDGGSYEQYF

len: 15
v_gene: TRBV6-5
CDR3aa: CASSPQGALAETQYF

len: 14
v_gene: TRBV19
CDR3aa: CASSILRGALGYTF

len: 14
v_gene: TRBV5-1
CDR3aa: CASSGTGVGTEAFF

len: 12
v_gene: TRBV27
CDR3aa: CASSSRHSPLHF

len: 13
v_gene: TRBV5-4
CDR3aa: CASSLGQGGEQYF

len: 14
v_gene: TRBV7-3
CDR3aa: CASSVGQANTEAFF

len: 15
v_gene: TRBV9
CDR3aa: CASSVDPGANYGYTF

len: 15
v_gene: TRBV5-4
CDR3aa: CASSLAGASKETQYF

len: 15
v_gene: TRBV4-2
CDR3aa: CASSQEARGYQPQHF

len: 13
v_gene: TRBV7-3
CDR3aa: CASTSGTNTEAFF

len: 15
v_gene: TRBV2
CDR3aa: CASSEELGLIQPQHF

len: 15
v_gene: TRBV6-1
CDR3aa: CASSDRTGGWNTIYF

len: 16
v_gene: TRBV7-2
CDR3aa: CASSQEGTSGGYEQYF

len: 12
v_gene: TRBV6-5
CDR3aa: CASHTGDTEAFF

len: 12
v_gene: TRBV7-9
CDR3aa: CASSSDAGEAFF

len: 15
v_gene: TRBV5-6
CDR3aa: CASSSDATGRYEQYF

len: 12
v_gene: TRBV9
CDR3aa: CASSVSTDTQYF

len: 15
v_gene: TRBV4-3
CDR3aa: CASSQEQGSDYGYTF

len: 19
v_gene: TRBV5-1
CDR3aa: CASSLETGRDFSGANVLTF

len: 13
v_gene: TRBV13
CDR3aa: CASSSTMNTEAFF

len: 14
v_gene: TRBV5-6
CDR3aa: CASSPWTRQETQYF

len: 15
v_gene: TRBV4-3
CDR3aa: CASSQYGDRGSGYTF

len: 17
v_gene: TRBV6-1
CDR3aa: CASSEGTLGASNYGYTF

len: 15
v_gene: TRBV27
CDR3aa: CASSMTGQGTDTQYF

len: 14
v_gene: TRBV18
CDR3aa: CASSPGAGNYGYTF

len: 14
v_gene: TRBV30
CDR3aa: CAWSGDIGNYGYTF

len: 15
v_gene: TRBV6-5
CDR3aa: CASRGVALANYGYTF

len: 17
v_gene: TRBV6-2/TRBV6-3
CDR3aa: CASSYSSGGRSTDTQYF

len: 14
v_gene: TRBV5-1
CDR3aa: CASSLKTSRETQYF

len: 13
v_gene: TRBV5-1
CDR3aa: CASSLGWGDEQYF

len: 15
v_gene: TRBV5-6
CDR3aa: CASSLLTGNQETQYF

len: 13
v_gene: TRBV7-2
CDR3aa: CASRGGTTYEQYF

len: 13
v_gene: TRBV12-3/TRBV12-4
CDR3aa: CASSLFVDNEQFF

len: 14
v_gene: TRBV19
CDR3aa: CASSMGTASYEQYF

len: 16
v_gene: TRBV7-2
CDR3aa: CASSLLGGGVTDTQYF

len: 16
v_gene: TRBV5-1
CDR3aa: CASSRRTGIGGNEQFF

len: 15
v_gene: TRBV28
CDR3aa: CASSLSGGPNQPQHF

len: 14
v_gene: TRBV5-1
CDR3aa: CASSPRQGADTQYF